The 3 T cell receptor beta chains below come from one sample, sequenced in a study of vaccination effects on CD4 cells after COVID-19. No antigens are known for them. Method: immunoSEQ multiplex PCR; TCRdb's copy keeps in-frame clones and lacks some. The table records roughly 50,000 clones, approximately 75% of them present only once. After expansion with viral peptide pools in the ViraFEST assay, antigen-specific CD4+ T cells were sequenced. Researchers isolated CD4+ T cells once roughly ten days of culture had elapsed. Vaccine recipients had no previous SARS-CoV-2 infection; their nucleocapsid antibodies were negative. Sample: CD4+ T cells from PBMCs cultured with HCoV-OC43 spike peptides, taken before COVID-19 vaccination. Regarding subset: HCoV-OC43 spike overlapping peptide pool stimulation. The receptors stem from a human donor who received a COVID-19 vaccine.

This clone appeared once. V is TRBV2 and J is TRBJ1-1, with 7 positions matching TRBD1. Looked up from germline, CDR1 is SNHLY and CDR2 is FYNNEI. The CDR3 length is 11 residues. J lost 8 bases, V lost 5 bases, and 2 bases had no gene match. The CDR3 here is CASSSTGEAFF. For the CDR3, the DNA is TGTGCCAGCAGTTCGACAGGGGAAGCTTTCTTT.

V and J are TRBV30 and TRBJ1-6, with a weak D call TRBD1 (5 bases). The germline V gene has CDR1 GTSNPN and CDR2 SVGIG (reference sequence). The CDR3 consists of 14 residues. V dropped 4 bases and J dropped 10 bases, with 17 bases sitting between them. The CDR3 is CAWKIDSGESPLHF. As DNA, the CDR3 is TGTGCCTGGAAGATCGACAGTGGGGAATCACCCCTCCACTTT.

The V call is TRBV24-1, the J call TRBJ2-1; TRBD2 might be the D (7 bases). The CDR3 is made up of 12 amino acids. Germline V gene sequence: CDR1 KGHDR, CDR2 SFDVKD. Trimming cost V 9 bases and J 6 bases, with 11 bases left between them. The CDR3 loop is CATLAGANEQFF. In nucleotides, the CDR3 is TGTGCCACCCTGGCGGGGGCCAATGAGCAGTTCTTC.